The rows below give T cell receptor beta chains drawn from one sample of a study of T cell responses to AZD1222 COVID-19 vaccine. Method: immunoSEQ multiplex PCR; TCRdb's copy keeps in-frame clones and lacks some. The table includes over 90,000 clones, 88% detected once. The sample consisted of peripheral blood, taken on day 0 of AZD1222 vaccination. The source is an adult in good health. Each CDR3 is given with its conserved first and last residue. Each record gives: D gene, V gene, clone size, J gene, CDR3 protein, CDR3 DNA. A D gene is named only where the DNA matches it firmly. Not every row has a clone size; where given, it reads once, few, many or a size class.

D gene: TRBD1
V gene: TRBV30
clone size: few
J gene: TRBJ1-2
CDR3 protein: CAWSALGQGAQVTF
CDR3 DNA: TGTGCCTGGAGTGCTCTAGGCCAGGGGGCCCAAGTCACCTTC

D gene: -
V gene: TRBV28
clone size: -
J gene: TRBJ2-7
CDR3 protein: CASSFSGREQYF
CDR3 DNA: TGTGCCAGCAGTTTCTCAGGGCGCGAGCAGTACTTC

D gene: TRBD2
V gene: TRBV28
clone size: -
J gene: TRBJ2-1
CDR3 protein: CASSPSGSSYNEQFF
CDR3 DNA: TGTGCCAGCAGCCCTAGCGGGAGCTCCTACAATGAGCAGTTCTTC

D gene: -
V gene: TRBV28
clone size: -
J gene: TRBJ1-5
CDR3 protein: CASSFWENSNQPQHF
CDR3 DNA: TGTGCCAGCAGTTTCTGGGAAAATAGCAATCAGCCCCAGCATTTT

D gene: -
V gene: TRBV6-2/TRBV6-3
clone size: -
J gene: TRBJ1-1
CDR3 protein: CASSYQGWTEAFF
CDR3 DNA: TGTGCCAGCAGTTACCAGGGGTGGACTGAAGCTTTCTTT

D gene: -
V gene: TRBV24-1
clone size: -
J gene: TRBJ1-5
CDR3 protein: CATSGDMSSNQPQHF
CDR3 DNA: TGTGCCACCAGTGGGGACATGAGTAGCAATCAGCCCCAGCATTTT

D gene: -
V gene: TRBV12-5
clone size: -
J gene: TRBJ2-7
CDR3 protein: CASADSYEQYF
CDR3 DNA: TGTGCTAGTGCCGACTCCTACGAGCAGTACTTC

D gene: -
V gene: TRBV9
clone size: -
J gene: TRBJ1-6
CDR3 protein: CASSVEEELFYNSPLHF
CDR3 DNA: TGTGCCAGCAGCGTAGAGGAGGAACTCTTCTATAATTCACCCCTCCACTTT

D gene: TRBD1
V gene: TRBV14
clone size: -
J gene: TRBJ2-5
CDR3 protein: CASSQDVPGTVFETQYF
CDR3 DNA: TGTGCCAGCAGCCAAGATGTACCCGGGACAGTTTTCGAGACCCAGTACTTC

D gene: -
V gene: TRBV28
clone size: -
J gene: TRBJ2-1
CDR3 protein: CASSPSNRDKQFF
CDR3 DNA: TGTGCCAGCAGCCCGAGCAACCGGGACAAGCAGTTCTTC

D gene: TRBD2
V gene: TRBV18
clone size: -
J gene: TRBJ2-3
CDR3 protein: CASSILAGGFTDTQYF
CDR3 DNA: TGTGCCAGCTCAATACTAGCGGGGGGCTTCACAGATACGCAGTATTTT

D gene: -
V gene: TRBV20-1
clone size: -
J gene: TRBJ1-2
CDR3 protein: CSATGLSPYTF
CDR3 DNA: TGCAGTGCTACCGGACTTTCCCCCTACACCTTC

D gene: TRBD2
V gene: TRBV3-1/TRBV3-2
clone size: -
J gene: TRBJ2-2
CDR3 protein: CASSQGRAGGPRGTGELFF
CDR3 DNA: TGTGCCAGCAGCCAAGGCCGGGCGGGGGGACCTCGGGGCACCGGGGAGCTGTTTTTT

D gene: -
V gene: TRBV5-1
clone size: -
J gene: TRBJ1-5
CDR3 protein: CASSTGDGSNQPQHF
CDR3 DNA: TGCGCCAGCAGCACCGGGGACGGGAGCAATCAGCCCCAGCATTTT

D gene: TRBD1
V gene: TRBV11-2
clone size: -
J gene: TRBJ2-7
CDR3 protein: CASSWDSSYEQYF
CDR3 DNA: TGTGCCAGCAGCTGGGACAGCTCCTACGAGCAGTACTTC

D gene: TRBD1
V gene: TRBV6-5
clone size: once
J gene: TRBJ2-7
CDR3 protein: CASSPRDRGVYEQYF
CDR3 DNA: TGTGCCAGCAGTCCCCGGGACAGGGGTGTCTACGAGCAGTACTTC

D gene: -
V gene: TRBV7-8
clone size: few
J gene: TRBJ1-2
CDR3 protein: CASSLGVQGDGYTF
CDR3 DNA: TGTGCCAGCAGCCTAGGCGTGCAGGGTGATGGCTACACCTTC

D gene: -
V gene: TRBV6-2/TRBV6-3
clone size: -
J gene: TRBJ1-2
CDR3 protein: CASSYGLGGYTF
CDR3 DNA: TGTGCCAGCAGTTACGGCTTAGGTGGCTACACCTTC

D gene: TRBD1
V gene: TRBV28
clone size: few
J gene: TRBJ2-7
CDR3 protein: CASSSAAGQGANEQYF
CDR3 DNA: TGTGCCAGCAGCTCTGCTGCGGGACAGGGGGCGAACGAGCAGTACTTC

D gene: TRBD1
V gene: TRBV29-1
clone size: -
J gene: TRBJ2-1
CDR3 protein: CSVGRQGALNEQFF
CDR3 DNA: TGCAGCGTTGGTAGACAGGGGGCTTTGAATGAGCAGTTCTTC

D gene: TRBD1
V gene: TRBV6-4
clone size: few
J gene: TRBJ1-2
CDR3 protein: CASSESPGGVNYGYTF
CDR3 DNA: TGTGCCAGCAGTGAATCCCCAGGGGGTGTTAACTATGGCTACACCTTC

D gene: -
V gene: TRBV3-1/TRBV3-2
clone size: -
J gene: TRBJ1-4
CDR3 protein: CASSQVAGGNEKLFF
CDR3 DNA: TGTGCCAGCAGCCAAGTGGCCGGGGGTAATGAAAAACTGTTTTTT

D gene: -
V gene: TRBV12-3/TRBV12-4
clone size: -
J gene: TRBJ2-2
CDR3 protein: CASILTLTGELFF
CDR3 DNA: TGTGCCAGCATTCTGACGCTTACCGGGGAGCTGTTTTTT